This TCR beta chain was sequenced in a study of control samples from healthy donors and cancer patients. TCRdb's copy holds only in-frame clones and misses some; the assay was immunoSEQ multiplex PCR. The data hold 25,000 to 35,000 clones, with approximately 94% observed a single time. This CDR3 contains 16 residues. The V segment lost 5 bases and the J segment 3 bases; nucleotides outside the gene matches: 10. Germline-derived CDR1 and CDR2 are SGHNT and YENEEA. Material: blood. The chain couples TRBV11-3 to TRBJ2-3; 8 bases are a match to TRBD2. The sequence was collected from a man in his sixties in good health. As DNA, the CDR3 is TGTGCCAGCAGCCCTGGGGCGGGGGGCGCGACAGATACGCAGTATTTT. The encoded protein is CASSPGAGGATDTQYF.